Listed here are 18 T cell receptor beta chains from one sample, sequenced in a study of OX40 agonist ivuxolimab in advanced cancers. Libraries were prepared by immunoSEQ multiplex PCR; TCRdb keeps only in-frame clonotypes and omits some of them. The sample contains some 86,000 clones, roughly 94% of which appear only once. This specimen consisted of CD4+ or CD8+ T cells sorted from blood, obtained in a trial of the OX40 agonist ivuxolimab. These TCRs come from an adult with an advanced solid tumor such as melanoma, head and neck, liver or kidney cancer.

This clone was counted a single time. This chain links TRBV11-3 with TRBJ2-1; 11 bases match TRBD2. Germline CDR1 is SGHNT and CDR2 is YENEEA. The trim removed 3 bases at V and 9 bases at J, leaving 1 base unmatched. This CDR3 has 13 residues. The CDR3 region is CASSFLAGGEQFF. DNA of the CDR3: TGTGCCAGCAGCTTTCTAGCGGGAGGTGAGCAGTTCTTC.

The rearrangement uses TRBV6-5 and TRBJ2-7; TRBD1 matches at 9 bases. The CDR3 has 16 amino acids. The germline V gene has CDR1 MNHEY and CDR2 SVGAGI. Trimming removed 0 bases from V and 0 bases from J; junction bases left unmatched: 3. In nucleotides, the CDR3 is TGTGCCAGCAGTTACTCGGCGACAGGGGGCTCCTACGAGCAGTACTTC. Translated: CASSYSATGGSYEQYF.

The chain links TRBV5-6 to TRBJ2-1; 8 bases are shared with TRBD2. V shed 4 bases, J shed 9 bases, and the junction held 15 bases outside the gene matches. CDR3 length: 16 residues. Germline CDR1 is SGHDT and CDR2 is YYEEEE. CDR3 sequence reads: CASSPPRLGLVSEQFF. The DNA of the CDR3 is TGTGCCAGCAGCCCGCCGAGGTTGGGACTAGTTAGTGAGCAGTTCTTC.

In regard to this clone: One junction end does not reproduce the germline sequence, and a read error may be involved. This rearrangement joins TRBV29-1 to TRBJ2-5; TRBD2 matches 12 bases. Germline V gives CDR1 SQVTM, CDR2 ANQGSEA. The CDR3 length is 12 residues. This CDR3 is CSVEEYTSGRNF. Here the CDR3 DNA reads TGCAGCGTTGAAGAGTATACTAGCGGGAGGAACTTC.

The chain recombines TRBV19 with TRBJ1-2; D unclear. The V end was cut by 5 bases, the J end by 7 bases, with 14 bases between. CDR1 and CDR2 from the germline V gene are LNHDA and SQIVND (reference sequence). The CDR3 spans 13 residues. In DNA form, the CDR3 reads TGTGCCAGTAGTCGGCCCGGGGTGCTTGGCTACACCTTC. This gives the protein CASSRPGVLGYTF.

The CDR3 DNA reads TGTGCCAGCAGCTTAGCACCTGGGGGGGAGCTGTTTTTT. The encoded protein is CASSLAPGGELFF. This chain joins TRBV7-2 and TRBJ2-2, with D unresolved. CDR3 length equals 13 residues. Between the trimmed V and J ends, which lost 0 bases and 8 bases, there was a span of 7 bases. Per germline, CDR1 SGHTA and CDR2 FQGNSA.

The chain combines TRBV27 with TRBJ1-2; D is undetermined. Germline V CDR1 and CDR2: MNHEY, SMNVEV (reference sequence). The CDR3 spans 12 residues. V was shortened by 3 bases and J by 8 bases, with 10 bases between the two germline ends. CDR3 bases: TGTGCCAGCAGTTTCCCACGGCGAGGCTACACCTTC. This encodes CASSFPRRGYTF.

This chain joins TRBV4-1 and TRBJ2-3; 8 nucleotides match TRBD2. This CDR3 has 14 residues. Germline loops: CDR1 MGHRA, CDR2 YSYEKL. Germline trimming cut 5 bases from V and 6 bases from J; bases unmatched to any gene: 7. CDR3 sequence reads: CASSSSSGADTQYF. Written as DNA, the CDR3 is TGCGCCAGCAGCAGTAGTAGCGGGGCGGATACGCAGTATTTT.

This sequence joins TRBV5-8 and TRBJ1-2, with TRBD1 matching over 7 bases. The ends lost 4 bases at V and 8 bases at J; junction bases unmatched: 11. Germline V gene lookup returns CDR1 SGHTS and CDR2 YDEGEE. The CDR3 length is 14 residues. The CDR3 DNA sequence: TGTGCCAGCAGCCCTCCCTGGGACAGAATGGGCTACACCTTC. Translation: CASSPPWDRMGYTF.

The chain carries TRBV6-1 and TRBJ2-5; the D is unclear. Germline CDR1 is MNHNS and CDR2 is SASEGT. Deletions cut 1 base from V and 6 bases from J, with 9 bases between. The CDR3 totals 13 residues. The CDR3 bases are TGTGCCAGCAGTGAAGAGGCGGCGAAGACCCAGTACTTC. Protein sequence: CASSEEAAKTQYF.

The chain is built from TRBV6-6 and TRBJ2-1; D possibly uses TRBD1 or TRBD2 (5 bases each). Trimming took off 5 bases at V and 4 bases at J, with 9 bases between the two ends. This CDR3 contains 13 residues. CDR1 and CDR2 (germline): MNHNY, SVGAGI (reference sequence). This CDR3 reads CASSVGRYNEQFF. The CDR3 DNA is TGTGCCAGCAGTGTGGGACGATACAATGAGCAGTTCTTC.

The chain combines TRBV4-2 with TRBJ2-5, with D possibly TRBD1 on 6 matching bases. This CDR3 contains 15 residues. Trimming took off 4 bases at V and 2 bases at J, with 14 bases between the two ends. CDR1 and CDR2 from the germline V gene are LGHNA and YNFKEQ. The CDR3: CASSLLLTGQETQYF. Here the CDR3 DNA reads TGTGCCAGCAGCCTCTTGTTGACAGGACAAGAGACCCAGTACTTC.

The CDR3 region is CSVLPDGTEAFF. CDR3 nucleotide sequence: TGCAGCGTTCTCCCCGATGGGACTGAAGCTTTCTTT. The J gene is TRBJ1-1, the V gene TRBV29-1; D remains unclear. CDR1 and CDR2 from the germline V gene are SQVTM and ANQGSEA. V lost 5 bases and J lost 5, with 12 bases in between. The CDR3 is 12 amino acids.

V gene TRBV5-4 combines with J gene TRBJ2-7; D is unresolved. Germline CDR1 SGHNT, CDR2 YYREEE (reference sequence). There are 12 residues in the CDR3. Between the trimmed V and J ends, which lost 6 bases and 1 base, there was a span of 8 bases. In nucleotides, the CDR3 is TGTGCCAGCACTGACGGGTCCTACGAGCAGTACTTC. Protein product: CASTDGSYEQYF.

The rearrangement joins TRBV2 to TRBJ2-3; TRBD2 is a possible D gene (5 bases). Trimming removed 8 bases at V and 0 bases at J, with 15 bases between. In germline, CDR1 is SNHLY, CDR2 FYNNEI. There are 15 residues in the CDR3. CDR3 sequence reads: CASSEGQTSTDTQYF. The CDR3 coding sequence is TGTGCCAGCTCCGAGGGCCAAACAAGCACAGATACGCAGTATTTT.

J is TRBJ2-5 and V is TRBV6-6; D is possibly TRBD1 (6 bases). The CDR3 covers 13 residues. Per the germline V gene, CDR1 is MNHNY and CDR2 is SVGAGI (reference sequence). Between the trimmed V and J ends, which lost 8 bases and 5 bases, there was a span of 15 bases. The DNA of the CDR3 is TGTGCCAGCCGAAAACAGGGCGCGGAGACCCAGTACTTC. Encoded protein: CASRKQGAETQYF.

This clone was recorded once. The chain uses TRBV9 and TRBJ2-1; no firm D call. The CDR3 totals 16 residues. Looked up from germline, CDR1 is SGDLS and CDR2 is YYNGEE. Trimming shortened V by 0 bases and J by 0 bases, and 10 bases separated the two germline ends. The CDR3 region is CASSVGGAVSYNEQFF. As DNA, the CDR3 is TGTGCCAGCAGCGTAGGCGGCGCCGTCTCCTACAATGAGCAGTTCTTC. The full variable domain, rest sourced from reference TRBV9 and TRBJ2-1, is DSGVTQTPKHLITATGQRVTLRCSPRSGDLSVYWYQQSLDQGLQFLIQYYNGEERAKGNILERFSAQQFPDLHSELNLSSLELGDSALYFCASSVGGAVSYNEQFFGPGTRLTVL.

The V and J genes are TRBV11-2 and TRBJ2-5; D call uncertain. The CDR3 has 13 amino acids. The V end lost 3 bases, the J end lost 5 bases, and 10 bases lay between the germline ends. Germline V gene sequence: CDR1 SGHAT, CDR2 FQNNGV. The CDR3 spells CASSFIVTETQYF. As DNA, the CDR3 is TGTGCCAGCAGCTTTATTGTTACGGAGACCCAGTACTTC.